The 32 T cell receptor beta chains listed next were all sequenced from one sample in a study of blood T cell repertoires in COVID-19. Sequenced by immunoSEQ multiplex PCR; TCRdb stores in-frame clones only, minus some. The sample carries roughly 84,000 clones, roughly 76% recorded once. The material sequenced was peripheral blood. The receptors were gathered from a woman aged 50 to 65 with acute or convalescent COVID-19.

The count of this clone is one. This chain joins TRBV30 and TRBJ2-7; TRBD2 matches at 7 bases. CDR3 length: 12 residues. Germline loops: CDR1 GTSNPN, CDR2 SVGIG (reference sequence). The V and J ends lost 4 bases and 3 bases, in that order; junction bases with no gene match: 3. CDR3 loop: CAWNGGNYEQYF. The DNA of the CDR3 is TGTGCCTGGAACGGGGGGAACTACGAGCAGTACTTC.

J is TRBJ2-3 and V is TRBV11-3; possibly TRBD1 for D (6 bases). The CDR3 has 14 amino acids. V was trimmed by 1 base and J by 2 bases, leaving 7 bases between them. Germline loops: CDR1 SGHNT, CDR2 YENEEA. The DNA of the CDR3 is TGTGCCAGCAGCTTAGGGACAGACACAGATACGCAGTATTTT. It encodes CASSLGTDTDTQYF.

The V call is TRBV15, the J call TRBJ1-2; TRBD1 matches at 9 bases. The germline V gene encodes CDR1 LNHNV and CDR2 YYDKDF (reference sequence). The CDR3 is 17 residues long. V shed 2 bases, J shed 8 bases, and the junction held 15 bases outside the gene matches. The CDR3 loop reads CATSRPPRTGGPEGYTF. In DNA, the CDR3 is TGTGCCACCAGCAGACCCCCTAGAACAGGGGGCCCTGAGGGCTACACCTTC.

This chain connects TRBV7-2 to TRBJ1-2; D perhaps matches TRBD1 (5 bases). Between the trimmed V and J ends, which lost 3 bases and 7 bases, there was a span of 9 bases. The CDR3 totals 12 residues. The germline CDR1 and CDR2 sequences are SGHTA and FQGNSA. The CDR3 reads CASSFQGGGYTF. CDR3 in DNA: TGTGCCAGCAGCTTCCAGGGCGGTGGCTACACCTTC.

This chain uses TRBV4-2 with TRBJ1-2; D is perhaps TRBD1 (5 bases). CDR1 and CDR2 from the germline V gene are LGHNA and YNFKEQ. Trimming stripped 3 bases from V and 11 bases from J, with 13 bases between. This CDR3 has 12 amino acids. This CDR3 reads CASSQETELYTF. CDR3 sequence (DNA): TGTGCCAGCAGCCAGGAGACAGAGCTTTACACCTTC.

The chain combines TRBV6-1 with TRBJ2-2, with D perhaps matching TRBD2 (5 bases). This CDR3 spans 14 amino acids. V lost 1 base and J 5 bases, leaving 8 bases between the germline ends. Germline CDR1 MNHNS, CDR2 SASEGT. CDR3 nucleotide sequence: TGTGCCAGCAGTGAAGGAGGGAAGACCGGGGAGCTGTTTTTT. This codes for CASSEGGKTGELFF.

This clone showed up just once. CDR3 nucleotide sequence: TGTGCCAGCAGTTTAAAGACAGGGACACAGCCCCAGCATTTT. Encoded protein: CASSLKTGTQPQHF. The chain carries TRBV28 and TRBJ1-5; TRBD1 agrees at 7 bases. This CDR3 spans 14 amino acids. V lost 2 bases to trimming and J lost 7 bases; unmatched junction nucleotides: 5. Germline loops: CDR1 MDHEN, CDR2 SYDVKM. The full variable domain, with the rest looked up from reference TRBV28 and TRBJ1-5, is DVKVTQSSRYLVKRTGEKVFLECVQDMDHENMFWYRQDPGLGLRLIYFSYDVKMKEKGDIPEGYSVSREKKERFSLILESASTNQTSMYLCASSLKTGTQPQHFGDGTRLSIL.

The chain uses TRBV30 and TRBJ1-4, with D perhaps matching TRBD1 (5 bases). Looked up from germline, CDR1 is GTSNPN and CDR2 is SVGIG (reference sequence). V lost 0 bases, J lost 8 bases, and 10 bases lay in between. The CDR3 length is 13 residues. The CDR3 nucleotides read TGTGCCTGGAGTGTAGGGACTAGGGAAAAACTGTTTTTT. Protein: CAWSVGTREKLFF.

The chain is built from TRBV6-5 and TRBJ1-5; tentative D call: TRBD1 (5 bases). CDR1 MNHEY and CDR2 SVGAGI come from the germline V gene. The V end was cut by 2 bases, the J end by 7 bases, with 18 bases between. The CDR3 consists of 16 residues. The CDR3 nucleotides are TGTGCCAGCAGTTACACGGCCGGAGGGGAGAAGCAGCCCCAGCATTTT. This sequence encodes CASSYTAGGEKQPQHF.

This chain uses TRBV27 with TRBJ2-1; 12 positions agree with TRBD2. Germline values: CDR1 MNHEY, CDR2 SMNVEV (reference sequence). V trimming: 5 bases; J trimming: 9 bases; junction bases outside the gene matches: 2. The CDR3 is made up of 13 amino acids. The CDR3 is CASSPTSGGEQFF. CDR3 nucleotides: TGTGCCAGCAGTCCGACTAGCGGGGGTGAGCAGTTCTTC.

J is TRBJ2-2 and V is TRBV9, with TRBD2 identical over 8 bases. The CDR3 spans 15 residues. The V gene's germline CDR1 is SGDLS and CDR2 YYNGEE. V shed 2 bases and J 1 base; nucleotides not matched to a gene: 1. This CDR3 reads CASSVLAGNTGELFF. CDR3 sequence (DNA): TGTGCCAGCAGCGTCCTAGCGGGGAACACCGGGGAGCTGTTTTTT.

The rearrangement joins TRBV28 to TRBJ1-4; D call uncertain. The CDR3 consists of 15 residues. The V end lost 3 bases, the J end lost 0 bases, and 8 bases lay between the germline ends. Germline V lookup: CDR1 MDHEN, CDR2 SYDVKM. This chain's CDR3 is CASSFRSATNEKLFF. The CDR3 nucleotides read TGTGCCAGCAGTTTCCGGTCTGCAACTAATGAAAAACTGTTTTTT.

The chain joins TRBV7-2 to TRBJ1-6, with D possibly matching TRBD1 (6 bases). The CDR3 extends over 16 amino acids. Germline V CDR1 and CDR2: SGHTA, FQGNSA. Deletions cut 5 bases from V and 5 bases from J, with 16 bases between. The CDR3 DNA follows: TGTGCCAGCAGCCTCCGGGGGGGGGCAAATAATTCACCCCTCCACTTT. It codes for CASSLRGGANNSPLHF. The full variable domain, its missing parts supplied by reference TRBV7-2 and TRBJ1-6, is GAGVSQSPSNKVTEKGKDVELRCDPISGHTALYWYRQSLGQGLEFLIYFQGNSAPDKSGLPSDRFSAERTGGSVSTLTIQRTQQEDSAVYLCASSLRGGANNSPLHFGNGTRLTVT.

This clone was detected a few times. This rearrangement joins TRBV2 to TRBJ2-3, with D unresolved. CDR1 is SNHLY, CDR2 FYNNEI, per germline. This CDR3 comprises 12 residues. The ends were cut back, 3 bases at V and 5 bases at J, with 6 bases in the middle. The CDR3 DNA sequence: TGTGCCAGCAGTGAGTACGGAGATACGCAGTATTTT. This gives the protein CASSEYGDTQYF.

The chain has TRBV28 and TRBJ1-1; possibly TRBD1 for D (6 bases). This CDR3 is built from 15 residues. Germline V CDR1 and CDR2: MDHEN, SYDVKM. V was trimmed by 3 bases and J by 4 bases, leaving 15 bases between them. CDR3 coding DNA: TGTGCCAGCAGTTTCAACAGGGAAACCGGCACTGAAGCTTTCTTT. This encodes CASSFNRETGTEAFF.

This clone was seen a few times. Here the CDR3 reads CASSPYGQGLAEQYF. For the CDR3, the DNA is TGTGCCAGCAGCCCCTATGGTCAGGGGTTGGCCGAGCAGTACTTC. The V and J genes are TRBV4-2 and TRBJ2-7; D may be TRBD1 (6 bases). Germline values: CDR1 LGHNA, CDR2 YNFKEQ. The CDR3 runs to 15 residues. Trimming removed 4 bases at V and 6 bases at J, with 19 bases between.

The V call is TRBV2, the J call TRBJ1-5; 7 bases agree with TRBD1. Germline V gene sequence: CDR1 SNHLY, CDR2 FYNNEI. Unmatched junction bases numbered 8, after V lost 6 bases and J lost 3 bases. This CDR3 spans 15 amino acids. The CDR3 loop reads CASRTGSGSNQPQHF. CDR3 sequence (DNA): TGTGCCAGCAGGACAGGGAGTGGTTCCAATCAGCCCCAGCATTTT. The entire variable domain, with the rest obtained from reference TRBV2 and TRBJ1-5, is as follows: EPEVTQTPSHQVTQMGQEVILRCVPISNHLYFYWYRQILGQKVEFLVSFYNNEISEKSEIFDDQFSVERPDGSNFTLKIRSTKLEDSAMYFCASRTGSGSNQPQHFGDGTRLSIL.

The chain has TRBV5-5 and TRBJ2-7, with TRBD1 matching 10 bases. Trimming took 2 bases from V and 4 from J; bases not matched to a gene: 6. Germline CDR1 is SGHKS and CDR2 is YYEKEE (reference sequence). The CDR3 has 15 amino acids. DNA for the CDR3: TGTGCCAGCAGCTTATCCGGGACAGGGGTTTACGAGCAGTACTTC. Protein sequence: CASSLSGTGVYEQYF.

Remarks on this clone: The identical CDR3 is also encoded by other nucleotide sequences in the sample. This chain links TRBV6-2 or TRBV6-3 with TRBJ1-1, with D maybe TRBD1 (5 bases). V was trimmed by 6 bases and J by 3 bases, leaving 11 bases between them. The CDR3 contains 13 residues. Germline values: CDR1 MNHEY, CDR2 SVGEGT. For the CDR3, the DNA is TGTGCCAGCAGCTTCCAACAGGACACTGAAGCTTTCTTT. This translates into CASSFQQDTEAFF.

The chain uses TRBV6-5 and TRBJ1-6; unclear D gene. The germline gives CDR1 MNHEY, CDR2 SVGAGI. This CDR3 has 12 residues. Trimming shortened V by 7 bases and J by 7 bases, and 8 bases separated the two germline ends. CDR3 nucleotide sequence: TGTGCCAGCAAAGAGGGAAATTCACCCCTCCACTTT. Translated: CASKEGNSPLHF.

The rearrangement links TRBV5-4 to TRBJ2-2; D remains ambiguous. V was shortened by 0 bases and J by 3 bases, with 3 bases between the two germline ends. The germline CDR1 and CDR2 sequences are SGHNT and YYREEE (reference sequence). This CDR3 contains 13 residues. The DNA of the CDR3 is TGTGCCAGCAGCTTGGACTACACCGGGGAGCTGTTTTTT. This sequence encodes CASSLDYTGELFF.

This clone was counted between two and nine times. The chain employs TRBV5-1 and TRBJ1-5; 7 nucleotides agree with TRBD1. Germline V gene data show CDR1 as SGHRS and CDR2 as YFSETQ. The CDR3 consists of 15 residues. The V and J ends lost 5 bases and 0 bases, in that order; junction bases with no gene match: 5. CDR3 protein: CASRIGTDSNQPQHF. The CDR3 DNA sequence: TGCGCCAGCAGAATAGGGACAGATAGCAATCAGCCCCAGCATTTT.

The J gene is TRBJ2-1, the V gene TRBV7-4; 9 bases map to TRBD2. V trimming: 2 bases; J trimming: 0 bases; junction bases outside the gene matches: 11. Germline CDR1 SGHVT, CDR2 SQSDAQ. The CDR3 extends over 19 amino acids. In DNA form, the CDR3 reads TGTGCCAGCAGCTTAACAACTAGCGGGCCTCACAGCTCCTACAATGAGCAGTTCTTC. It yields the protein CASSLTTSGPHSSYNEQFF.

This chain connects TRBV6-5 to TRBJ1-2; D unresolved. Germline V gene data show CDR1 as MNHEY and CDR2 as SVGAGI. Trimming shortened V by 2 bases and J by 0 bases, and 10 bases separated the two germline ends. The CDR3 contains 15 residues. CDR3 in DNA: TGTGCCAGCAGTTACCGCGGGAGACCTAACTATGGCTACACCTTC. Translation: CASSYRGRPNYGYTF.

V is TRBV18 and J is TRBJ1-6; TRBD1 aligns across 7 bases. This CDR3 has 15 residues. Germline V gene data show CDR1 as KGHSH and CDR2 as LQKENI. The V segment lost 6 bases and the J segment 6 bases; nucleotides outside the gene matches: 8. The CDR3 bases are TGTGCCAGCTCTCCAGGGGGGAGTAGTAATTCACCCCTCCACTTT. Amino acid sequence: CASSPGGSSNSPLHF.

This clone was seen more than once but under ten times. The chain uses TRBV12-3 or TRBV12-4 and TRBJ2-5, with 8 bases aligning to TRBD2. The trim removed 8 bases at V and 5 bases at J, leaving 7 bases unmatched. This CDR3 has 13 amino acids. The CDR3 DNA sequence: TGTGCCAGCTCTCGGGGGGGGCTGGAGACCCAGTACTTC. Residues: CASSRGGLETQYF.

The rearrangement links TRBV11-2 to TRBJ1-3; 7 bases line up with TRBD1. The CDR3 length is 15 residues. Germline V lookup: CDR1 SGHAT, CDR2 FQNNGV. The trim removed 0 bases at V and 5 bases at J, leaving 4 bases unmatched. DNA of the CDR3: TGTGCCAGCAGCTTAGAAACAGGGGCAAGAAACACCATATATTTT. Translated: CASSLETGARNTIYF.

This clone was picked up a small number of times. The chain couples TRBV27 to TRBJ2-1; 7 nucleotides align to TRBD1. The V gene end was trimmed by 11 bases and the J gene end by 0 bases; junction bases not matched to a gene: 7. From germline, CDR1 is MNHEY and CDR2 SMNVEV (reference sequence). The CDR3 consists of 14 residues. CDR3 DNA: TGTGCCTGTGCCGGGACAGCCTCCTACAATGAGCAGTTCTTC. Amino acid sequence: CACAGTASYNEQFF.

The rearrangement joins TRBV27 to TRBJ1-6; possibly TRBD1 for D (6 bases). Trimming stripped 5 bases from V and 0 bases from J, with 14 bases between. The CDR3 length is 17 residues. Germline values: CDR1 MNHEY, CDR2 SMNVEV (reference sequence). The chain's CDR3 is CASSKQGPSSYNSPLHF. CDR3 nucleotides: TGTGCCAGCAGTAAACAGGGCCCAAGCTCCTATAATTCACCCCTCCACTTT.

V and J are TRBV5-6 and TRBJ1-2; 8 nucleotides line up with TRBD1. This CDR3 has 15 residues. V shed 2 bases, J shed 4 bases, and the junction held 7 bases outside the gene matches. Germline CDR1 SGHDT, CDR2 YYEEEE. The CDR3 spells CASSFRTGKVYGYTF. In nucleotides, the CDR3 is TGTGCCAGCAGCTTCCGGACAGGGAAGGTCTATGGCTACACCTTC.

V is TRBV6-5 and J is TRBJ2-1; 8 bases align to TRBD1. The CDR3 length is 13 residues. The germline V gene has CDR1 MNHEY and CDR2 SVGAGI. The J segment lost 8 bases and the V segment lost 6 bases, leaving 6 bases of the junction unmatched. Here the CDR3 reads CASRPTGEDEQFF. The CDR3, as DNA: TGTGCCAGCAGACCGACAGGGGAGGATGAGCAGTTCTTC.

This chain connects TRBV19 to TRBJ1-1; tentative D call: TRBD1 (5 bases). Germline CDR1 is LNHDA and CDR2 is SQIVND (reference sequence). CDR3 length: 11 amino acids. V lost 9 bases and J lost 6, with 11 bases in between. DNA for the CDR3: TGTGCCAGCTTTGGGACTGCTGAAGCTTTCTTT. Amino acid sequence: CASFGTAEAFF.